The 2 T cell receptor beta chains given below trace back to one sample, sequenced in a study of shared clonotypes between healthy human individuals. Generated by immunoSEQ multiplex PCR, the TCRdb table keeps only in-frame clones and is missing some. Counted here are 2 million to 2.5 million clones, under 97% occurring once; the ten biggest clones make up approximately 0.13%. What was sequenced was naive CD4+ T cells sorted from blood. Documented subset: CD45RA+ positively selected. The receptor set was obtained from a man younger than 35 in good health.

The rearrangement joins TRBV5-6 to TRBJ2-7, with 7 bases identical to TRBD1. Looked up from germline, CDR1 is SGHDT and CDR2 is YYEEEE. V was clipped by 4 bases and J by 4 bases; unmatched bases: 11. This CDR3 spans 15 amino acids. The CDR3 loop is CASSLSGTASYEQYF. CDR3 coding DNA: TGTGCCAGCAGCCTTTCGGGGACAGCCTCTTACGAGCAGTACTTC.

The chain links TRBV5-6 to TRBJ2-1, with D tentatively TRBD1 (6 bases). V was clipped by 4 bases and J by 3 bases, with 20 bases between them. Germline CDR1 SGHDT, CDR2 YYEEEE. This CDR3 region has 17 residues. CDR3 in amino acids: CASSMEWGRVHYNEQFF. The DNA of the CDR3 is TGTGCCAGCAGCATGGAGTGGGGGCGGGTCCACTACAATGAGCAGTTCTTC.